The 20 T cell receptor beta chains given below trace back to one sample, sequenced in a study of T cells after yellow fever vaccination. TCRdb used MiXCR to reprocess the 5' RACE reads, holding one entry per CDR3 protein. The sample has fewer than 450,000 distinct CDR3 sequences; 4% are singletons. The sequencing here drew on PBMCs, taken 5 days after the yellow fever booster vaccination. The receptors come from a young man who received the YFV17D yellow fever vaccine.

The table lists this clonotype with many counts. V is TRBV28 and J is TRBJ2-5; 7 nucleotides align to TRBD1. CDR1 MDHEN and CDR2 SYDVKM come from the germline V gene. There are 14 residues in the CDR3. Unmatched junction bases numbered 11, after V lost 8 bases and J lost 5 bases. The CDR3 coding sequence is TGTGCCAGCGGTTCTTCAGGGGGAGTCGAGACCCAGTACTTC. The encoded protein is CASGSSGGVETQYF.

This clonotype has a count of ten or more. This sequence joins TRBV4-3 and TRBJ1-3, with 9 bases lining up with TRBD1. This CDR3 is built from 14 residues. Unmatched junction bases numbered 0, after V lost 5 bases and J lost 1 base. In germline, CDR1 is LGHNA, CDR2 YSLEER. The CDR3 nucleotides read TGCGCCAGCAGCGGACAGGGGTCTGGAAACACCATATATTTT. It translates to CASSGQGSGNTIYF.

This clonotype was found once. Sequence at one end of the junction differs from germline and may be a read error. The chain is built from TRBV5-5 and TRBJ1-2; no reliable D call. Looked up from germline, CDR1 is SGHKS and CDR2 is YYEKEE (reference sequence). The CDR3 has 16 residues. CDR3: CASSFSAGLANSGYTF. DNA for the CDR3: TGTGCCAGCAGCTTCTCGGCCGGATTAGCTAACTCTGGCTACACCTTC.

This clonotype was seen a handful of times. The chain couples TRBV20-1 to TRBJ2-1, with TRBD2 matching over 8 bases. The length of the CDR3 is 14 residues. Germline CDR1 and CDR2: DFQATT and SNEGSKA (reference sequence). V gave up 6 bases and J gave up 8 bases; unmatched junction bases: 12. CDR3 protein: CSAPGLVGPHEQFF. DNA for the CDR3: TGCAGTGCCCCGGGACTAGTTGGCCCCCATGAGCAGTTCTTC.

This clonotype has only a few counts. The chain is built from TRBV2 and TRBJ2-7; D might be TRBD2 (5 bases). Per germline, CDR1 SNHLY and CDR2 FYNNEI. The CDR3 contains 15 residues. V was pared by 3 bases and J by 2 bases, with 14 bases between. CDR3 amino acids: CASSDRRPLTYEQYV. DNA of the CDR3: TGTGCCAGCAGTGATCGGAGGCCCCTAACCTACGAGCAGTACGTC.

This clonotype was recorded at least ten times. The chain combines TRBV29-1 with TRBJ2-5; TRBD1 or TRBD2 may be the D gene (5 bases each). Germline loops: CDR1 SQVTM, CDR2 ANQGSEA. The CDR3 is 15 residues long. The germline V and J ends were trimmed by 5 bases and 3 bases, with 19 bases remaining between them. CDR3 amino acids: CSVSSGTDEKETQYF. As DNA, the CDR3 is TGCAGCGTTAGCTCCGGGACGGATGAAAAAGAGACCCAGTACTTC.

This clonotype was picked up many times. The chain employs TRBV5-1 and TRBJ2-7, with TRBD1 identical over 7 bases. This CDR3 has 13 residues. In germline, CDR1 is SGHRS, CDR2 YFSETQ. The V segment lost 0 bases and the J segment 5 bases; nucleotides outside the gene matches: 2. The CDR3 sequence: CASSLGQGNEQYF. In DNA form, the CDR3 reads TGCGCCAGCAGCTTGGGACAGGGTAACGAGCAGTACTTC. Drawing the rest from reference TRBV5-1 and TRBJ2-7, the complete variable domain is KAGVTQTPRYLIKTRGQQVTLSCSPISGHRSVSWYQQTPGQGLQFLFEYFSETQRNKGNFPGRFSGRQFSNSRSEMNVSTLELGDSALYLCASSLGQGNEQYFGPGTRLTVT.

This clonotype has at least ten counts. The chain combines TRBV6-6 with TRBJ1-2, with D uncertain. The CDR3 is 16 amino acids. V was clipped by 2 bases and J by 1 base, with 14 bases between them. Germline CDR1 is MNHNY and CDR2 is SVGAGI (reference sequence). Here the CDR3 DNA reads TGTGCCAGCAGTTACGGCGACGGACTCGTTAACTATGGCTACACCTTC. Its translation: CASSYGDGLVNYGYTF.

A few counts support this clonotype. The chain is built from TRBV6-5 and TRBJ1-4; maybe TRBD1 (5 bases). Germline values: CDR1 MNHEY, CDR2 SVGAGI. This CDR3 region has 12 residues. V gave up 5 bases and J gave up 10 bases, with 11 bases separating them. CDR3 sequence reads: CASSIRGGKLFF. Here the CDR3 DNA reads TGTGCCAGCAGTATAAGGGGAGGAAAACTGTTTTTT.

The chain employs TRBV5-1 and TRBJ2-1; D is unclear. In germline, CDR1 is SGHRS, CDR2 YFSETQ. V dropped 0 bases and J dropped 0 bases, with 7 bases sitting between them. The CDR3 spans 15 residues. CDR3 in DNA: TGCGCCAGCAGCTTGGACAGTACCTCCTACAATGAGCAGTTCTTC. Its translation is CASSLDSTSYNEQFF.

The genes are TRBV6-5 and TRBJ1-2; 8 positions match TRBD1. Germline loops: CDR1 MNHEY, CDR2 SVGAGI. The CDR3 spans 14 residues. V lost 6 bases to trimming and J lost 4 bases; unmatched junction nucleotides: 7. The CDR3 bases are TGTGCCAGCAGCTTCAACAGGGGGGCCTATGGCTACACCTTC. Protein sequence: CASSFNRGAYGYTF.

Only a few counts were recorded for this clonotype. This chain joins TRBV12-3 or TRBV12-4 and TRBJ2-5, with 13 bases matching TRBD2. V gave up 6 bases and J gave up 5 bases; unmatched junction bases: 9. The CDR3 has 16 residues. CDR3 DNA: TGTGCCAGCAGGTGGACTAGCGGGGGACGTCGCGAGACCCAGTACTTC. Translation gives CASRWTSGGRRETQYF.

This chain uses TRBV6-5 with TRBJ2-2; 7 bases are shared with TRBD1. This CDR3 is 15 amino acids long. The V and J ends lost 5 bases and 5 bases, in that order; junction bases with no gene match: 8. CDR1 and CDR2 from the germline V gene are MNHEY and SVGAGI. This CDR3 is CASSSKYRGTGELFF. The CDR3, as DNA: TGTGCCAGCAGTAGCAAGTACAGGGGAACCGGGGAGCTGTTTTTT.

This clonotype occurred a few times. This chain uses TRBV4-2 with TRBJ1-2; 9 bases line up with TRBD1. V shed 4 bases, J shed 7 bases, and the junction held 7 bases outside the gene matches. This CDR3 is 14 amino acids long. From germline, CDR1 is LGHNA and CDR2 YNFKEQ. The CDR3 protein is CASSPRGQGSGYTF. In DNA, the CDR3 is TGTGCCAGCAGCCCCCGGGGACAGGGAAGTGGCTACACCTTC.

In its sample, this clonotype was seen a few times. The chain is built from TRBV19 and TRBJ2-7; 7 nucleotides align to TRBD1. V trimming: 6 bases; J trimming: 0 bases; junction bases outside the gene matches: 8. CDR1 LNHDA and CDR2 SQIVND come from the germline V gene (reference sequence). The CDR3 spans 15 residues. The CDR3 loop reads CASRTGFRSSYEQYF. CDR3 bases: TGTGCCAGTAGGACAGGGTTCAGGAGCTCCTACGAGCAGTACTTC. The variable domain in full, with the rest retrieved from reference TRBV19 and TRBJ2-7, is DGGITQSPKYLFRKEGQNVTLSCEQNLNHDAMYWYRQDPGQGLRLIYYSQIVNDFQKGDIAEGYSVSREKKESFPLTVTSAQKNPTAFYLCASRTGFRSSYEQYFGPGTRLTVT.

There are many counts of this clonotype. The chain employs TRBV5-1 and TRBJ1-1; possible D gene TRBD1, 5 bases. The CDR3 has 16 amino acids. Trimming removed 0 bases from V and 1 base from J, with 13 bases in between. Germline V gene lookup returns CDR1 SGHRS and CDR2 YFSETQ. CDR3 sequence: CASSLAQGIENTEAFF. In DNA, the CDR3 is TGCGCCAGCAGCTTGGCTCAGGGTATCGAGAACACTGAAGCTTTCTTT.

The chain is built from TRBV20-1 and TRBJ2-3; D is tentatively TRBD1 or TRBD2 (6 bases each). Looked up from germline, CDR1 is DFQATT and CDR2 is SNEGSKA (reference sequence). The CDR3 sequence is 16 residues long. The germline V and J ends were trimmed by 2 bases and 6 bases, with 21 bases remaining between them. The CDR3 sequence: CSARNSDWGAEDTQYF. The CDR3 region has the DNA TGCAGTGCTAGAAACTCTGACTGGGGGGCGGAGGATACGCAGTATTTT.

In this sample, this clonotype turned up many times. DNA of the CDR3: TGTGCCAGCAGACCACTGACGGCTAACTATGGCTACACCTTC. This translates into CASRPLTANYGYTF. The V call is TRBV11-2, the J call TRBJ1-2; no firm D call. The CDR3 consists of 14 residues. From germline, CDR1 is SGHAT and CDR2 FQNNGV. Between the trimmed V and J ends, which lost 6 bases and 0 bases, there was a span of 11 bases. Supplemented by reference TRBV11-2 and TRBJ1-2, the full variable domain reads EAGVAQSPRYKIIEKRQSVAFWCNPISGHATLYWYQQILGQGPKLLIQFQNNGVVDDSQLPKDRFSAERLKGVDSTLKIQPAKLEDSAVYLCASRPLTANYGYTFGSGTRLTVV.

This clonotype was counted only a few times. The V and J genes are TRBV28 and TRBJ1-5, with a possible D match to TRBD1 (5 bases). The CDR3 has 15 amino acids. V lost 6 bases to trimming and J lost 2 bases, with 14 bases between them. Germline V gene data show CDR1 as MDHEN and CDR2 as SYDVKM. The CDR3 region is CASSSPQVGNQPQHF. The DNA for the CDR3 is TGTGCCAGCAGCTCCCCACAGGTGGGCAATCAGCCCCAGCATTTT.

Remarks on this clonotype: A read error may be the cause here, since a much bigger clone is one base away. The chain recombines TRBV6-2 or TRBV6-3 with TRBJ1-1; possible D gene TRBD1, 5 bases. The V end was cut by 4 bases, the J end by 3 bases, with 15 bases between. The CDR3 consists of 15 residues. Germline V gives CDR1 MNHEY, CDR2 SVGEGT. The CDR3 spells CASSFNGLGDTEAFF. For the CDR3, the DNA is TGTGCCAGCAGTTTCAATGGTTTAGGGGACACTGAAGCTTTCTTT.